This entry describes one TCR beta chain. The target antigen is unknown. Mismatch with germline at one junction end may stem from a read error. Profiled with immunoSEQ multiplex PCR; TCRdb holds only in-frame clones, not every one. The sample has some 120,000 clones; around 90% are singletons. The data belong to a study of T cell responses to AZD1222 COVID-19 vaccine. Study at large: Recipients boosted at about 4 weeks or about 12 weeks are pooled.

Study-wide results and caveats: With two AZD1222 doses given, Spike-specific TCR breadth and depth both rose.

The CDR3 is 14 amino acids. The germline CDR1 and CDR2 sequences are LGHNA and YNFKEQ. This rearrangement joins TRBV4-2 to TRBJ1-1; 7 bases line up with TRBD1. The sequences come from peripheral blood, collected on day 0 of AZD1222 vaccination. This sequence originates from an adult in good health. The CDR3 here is CASSKDRVWTEAFF. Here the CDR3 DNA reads TGTGCCAGCAGCAAAGACAGGGTATGGACTGAAGCTTTCTTT.